The present T cell receptor (beta chain) was sequenced within a study of control samples from healthy donors and cancer patients (dated by TCRdb to the early 2020s). For this clone: What antigen it recognizes has not been identified. Within one base of it there is no much larger clone, and no base qualities were kept.

Library method: the immunoSEQ multiplex PCR assay. TCRdb provides this immuneACCESS table in a form limited to in-frame rearrangements. Some clones are lacking; in checked studies, under half of them reflect an unresolved V gene, and why the rest are absent is not known. Present in this sample are 120,000 to 150,000 clones, 94% of which were seen just once. Around 13% of the sample comes from the top ten. V is shortened by 5 bases, J by 7 bases, and the region joining them spans 12 bases. Counted from cysteine to phenylalanine, this CDR3 has 12 amino acids. Here the CDR3 DNA is all that survives: 36 bases in frame from base 1.

The sample was blood. The V and J genes are TRBV12-3 or TRBV12-4 and TRBJ2-7; a tentative D match to TRBD2 spans 5 bases. This sequence originates from a man aged 35-49 years in good health. The nucleotides are TGTGCCAGCAGTCTCGCGAGGGTTGAGCAGTACTTC. This yields the protein CASSLARVEQYF.